These 15 T cell receptor beta chains originate from one sample sequenced in a study of identical twins. TCRdb called the 5' RACE reads again in MiXCR, with one record for every CDR3 protein. In the table there are a few hundred thousand distinct CDR3 sequences, roughly 9% of which are singletons. The specimen was naive T cells sorted from blood. These TCRs come from a woman between 45 and 60 years old in good health.

As to this clonotype: A much larger clone lies one base from this, so it may be a read error. The CDR3 end shows no conserved phenylalanine or tryptophan, and so a read error is likely. This chain uses TRBV27 with TRBJ1-1, with D unresolved. The CDR3 sequence is 15 residues long. Germline V gene sequence: CDR1 MNHEY, CDR2 SMNVEV (reference sequence). Trimming shortened V by 2 bases and J by 6 bases, and 16 bases separated the two germline ends. The CDR3 protein is CASSLRALVHAEAFL. CDR3 bases: TGTGCCAGCAGTTTAAGAGCCCTTGTTCATGCTGAAGCTTTCCTT.

The chain is built from TRBV5-1 and TRBJ2-7; 7 bases fit TRBD1. CDR1 and CDR2 from the germline V gene are SGHRS and YFSETQ. The V and J ends lost 4 bases and 9 bases, in that order; junction bases with no gene match: 7. The CDR3 length is 12 residues. CDR3 residues: CASSKDRDLQYF. For the CDR3, the DNA is TGCGCCAGCAGCAAAGACAGGGATCTGCAGTACTTC.

This clonotype was observed many times. The chain joins TRBV5-1 to TRBJ2-7; TRBD1 matches at 7 bases. V gave up 5 bases and J gave up 4 bases; unmatched junction bases: 12. This CDR3 has 15 residues. The germline V gene has CDR1 SGHRS and CDR2 YFSETQ. This CDR3 is CASRPEPGQIYEQYF. The CDR3 bases are TGCGCCAGCAGACCTGAGCCGGGACAGATATACGAGCAGTACTTC.

This clonotype appeared many times. The chain has TRBV5-1 and TRBJ2-3; 10 bases agree with TRBD2. This CDR3 has 17 residues. Germline trimming cut 2 bases from V and 5 bases from J; bases unmatched to any gene: 11. Per germline, CDR1 SGHRS and CDR2 YFSETQ. For the CDR3, the DNA is TGCGCCAGCAGCTTCCTGATCGGGACTAGCGACTTAGATACGCAGTATTTT. Its translation is CASSFLIGTSDLDTQYF.

This clonotype was counted at least ten times. V usage is TRBV28 and J usage is TRBJ2-7; unclear D gene. V was shortened by 10 bases and J by 1 base, with 14 bases between the two germline ends. Germline values: CDR1 MDHEN, CDR2 SYDVKM. The CDR3 consists of 13 residues. CDR3 DNA sequence: TGTGCCACCTCCAACCTTTCATCCTACGAGCAGTACGTC. It codes for CATSNLSSYEQYV.

Many counts were recorded for this clonotype. The chain joins TRBV10-1 to TRBJ1-5; no definite D call. The CDR3 runs 13 residues. V lost 3 bases and J lost 7, with 10 bases in between. Germline V gives CDR1 WNHNN, CDR2 SYGVQD (reference sequence). The CDR3 region is CASSEYNGQPQHF. The DNA for the CDR3 is TGCGCCAGCAGTGAATACAATGGGCAGCCCCAGCATTTT.

This clonotype was seen a few times. V usage is TRBV7-9 and J usage is TRBJ2-6; maybe TRBD2 (5 bases). Germline CDR1 is SEHNR and CDR2 is FQNEAQ (reference sequence). V was pared by 7 bases and J by 0 bases, with 7 bases between. This CDR3 has 14 amino acids. The CDR3 nucleotides read TGTGCCAGCAAGCGGAGCTCTGGGGCCAACGTCCTGACTTTC. Residues: CASKRSSGANVLTF.

About this clonotype itself: This CDR3 fails to terminate in the conserved phenylalanine or tryptophan, so it likely reflects a read error. The genes are TRBV9 and TRBJ1-6; no clear D gene. Looked up from germline, CDR1 is SGDLS and CDR2 is YYNGEE. V lost 3 bases and J lost 6, with 7 bases in between. The CDR3 contains 13 residues. CDR3 residues: CASSAGTNSPLHV. The CDR3 DNA follows: TGTGCCAGCAGCGCCGGAACTAATTCACCCCTCCACGTT.

V and J are TRBV7-6 and TRBJ2-2; no definite D call. Germline V gene sequence: CDR1 SGHVS, CDR2 FNYEAQ. The CDR3 spans 14 residues. V dropped 3 bases and J dropped 2 bases, with 7 bases sitting between them. The CDR3 spells CASSFKINTGELFF. The CDR3 bases are TGTGCCAGCAGCTTTAAAATTAACACCGGGGAGCTGTTTTTT.

The chain combines TRBV7-2 with TRBJ2-7; 10 nucleotides line up with TRBD2. Germline-derived CDR1 and CDR2 are SGHTA and FQGNSA. The length of the CDR3 is 15 residues. J gave up 3 bases and V 2 bases, and 4 bases lay outside the gene matches. CDR3 in amino acids: CASSLLAGESYEQYF. The CDR3 DNA follows: TGTGCCAGCAGCTTACTAGCGGGAGAGAGCTACGAGCAGTACTTC.

In regard to this clonotype: An end of the junction does not agree with germline; a read error may underlie this. The J gene is TRBJ2-3, the V gene TRBV5-4; 8 bases match TRBD2. Germline values: CDR1 SGHNT, CDR2 YYREEE (reference sequence). CDR3 length: 16 residues. In DNA form, the CDR3 reads TGTGCCAGCAGGTTGGGAGCAGCGGGAGTTACAGATACGCAGTATTTT. It specifies CASRLGAAGVTDTQYF. The full variable domain, rest sourced from reference TRBV5-4 and TRBJ2-3, is ETGVTQSPTHLIKTRGQQVTLRCSSQSGHNTVSWYQQALGQGPQFIFQYYREEENGRGNFPPRFSGLQFPNYSSELNVNALELDDSALYLCASRLGAAGVTDTQYFGPGTRLTVL.

The rearrangement uses TRBV14 and TRBJ2-7; unclear D gene. Germline V gene data show CDR1 as SGHDN and CDR2 as FVKESK. The CDR3 is 15 residues long. Trimming shortened V by 0 bases and J by 4 bases, and 13 bases separated the two germline ends. The CDR3 DNA reads as TGTGCCAGCAGCCAAGATCGCCAGGTTAGGTACGAGCAGTACTTC. Amino acid sequence: CASSQDRQVRYEQYF. Full variable domain (rest looked up from reference TRBV14 and TRBJ2-7): EAGVTQFPSHSVIEKGQTVTLRCDPISGHDNLYWYRRVMGKEIKFLLHFVKESKQDESGMPNNRFLAERTGGTYSTLKVQPAELEDSGVYFCASSQDRQVRYEQYFGPGTRLTVT.

This clonotype came up many times. The V and J genes are TRBV20-1 and TRBJ2-7; 8 bases line up with TRBD1. V dropped 6 bases and J dropped 0; count of bases not matched to a gene: 7. Germline lookup yields CDR1 DFQATT and CDR2 SNEGSKA (reference sequence). This CDR3 is 14 amino acids long. The CDR3 DNA follows: TGCAGTGCAAGACAGGGGACGAGCTCCTACGAGCAGTACGTC. Its protein is CSARQGTSSYEQYV.

Many counts were recorded for this clonotype. The chain couples TRBV12-3 or TRBV12-4 to TRBJ2-5; the D is unclear. Trimming removed 10 bases at V and 4 bases at J, with 10 bases between. The CDR3 runs 11 residues. The CDR3 nucleotides read TGTGCCACCTCTTTGGGAGAGACCCAGTACTTC. It translates to CATSLGETQYF.

The chain carries TRBV12-3 or TRBV12-4 and TRBJ1-2; D may be TRBD1 (5 bases). With 6 bases removed from V and 3 bases from J, the gap between germline ends came to 26 bases. CDR3 length: 18 residues. CDR3 sequence reads: CASSLRLASRVLDYGYTF. The CDR3 nucleotides are TGTGCCAGCAGCCTACGACTAGCCTCCAGGGTTCTGGACTATGGCTACACCTTC.